The 27 T cell receptor beta chains listed next were all sequenced from one sample in a study of EBV T-cell therapy then PD-1 blockade in nasopharyngeal carcinoma. These TCRs are of unknown antigen specificity. Method: immunoSEQ multiplex PCR; TCRdb's copy keeps in-frame clones and lacks some. Of about 20,000 clones listed, around 82% are singletons. Treatment here: AdE1-LMPpoly-expanded autologous EBV-specific T-cell therapy followed by anti-PD-1 nivolumab. Specimen: CD8+ T cells from blood, collected at roughly day 34 from a patient whose treatment included autologous EBV-specific T cells and nivolumab. The receptors shown here come from a man between 40 and 49 years old with nasopharyngeal carcinoma.

About this clone itself: The limits of the CDR3 on the DNA are not certain, so only TCRdb's listed CDR3 is given. The V call is TRBV28, the J call TRBJ2-7; the table's D call of TRBD2 was not tested on the DNA. From germline, CDR1 is MDHEN and CDR2 SYDVKM. The CDR3 numbers 14 amino acids, ends counted. This CDR3 is CASSTSGGRYEQYF.

J is TRBJ1-5 and V is TRBV27; 9 bases agree with TRBD1. V lost 5 bases to trimming and J lost 1 base; unmatched junction nucleotides: 3. The CDR3 is made up of 15 amino acids. Per the germline V gene, CDR1 is MNHEY and CDR2 is SMNVEV (reference sequence). The CDR3 reads CASSITGGSNQPQHF. CDR3 nucleotide sequence: TGTGCCAGCAGTATCACAGGGGGCAGCAATCAGCCCCAGCATTTT.

The chain is built from TRBV6-5 and TRBJ2-7, with D perhaps matching TRBD1 (6 bases). The germline gives CDR1 MNHEY, CDR2 SVGAGI. The V gene lost 0 bases and the J gene lost 3 bases, with 9 bases spanning the gap. The CDR3 consists of 14 residues. The DNA for the CDR3 is TGTGCCAGCAGTTACTCAGGGGGTAGCTACGAGCAGTACTTC. It yields the protein CASSYSGGSYEQYF.

V usage is TRBV5-5 and J usage is TRBJ2-7; no firm D call. Trimming removed 0 bases from V and 4 bases from J, with 8 bases in between. The CDR3 is 13 amino acids. Germline V CDR1 and CDR2: SGHKS, YYEKEE (reference sequence). The CDR3 region is CASSLGVPYEQYF. In DNA, the CDR3 is TGTGCCAGCAGCTTGGGGGTCCCATACGAGCAGTACTTC.

The CDR3 spells CAIRGGDTQYF. The DNA of the CDR3 is TGTGCCATTAGAGGGGGAGATACGCAGTATTTT. The J gene is TRBJ2-3, the V gene TRBV19; perhaps TRBD1 as D (6 bases). V lost 10 bases and J 5 bases, leaving 10 bases between the germline ends. This CDR3 has 11 amino acids. Germline CDR1 LNHDA, CDR2 SQIVND (reference sequence).

CDR3 in DNA: TGTGCCAGCAGCCCGTCTAGCGGGGGGGCCCTTGAGCAGTTCTTC. It encodes CASSPSSGGALEQFF. The J gene is TRBJ2-1, the V gene TRBV9, with TRBD2 matching over 12 bases. V was pared by 4 bases and J by 9 bases, with 8 bases of the junction left unmatched. Germline-derived CDR1 and CDR2 are SGDLS and YYNGEE. The CDR3 covers 15 residues.

The chain carries TRBV10-3 and TRBJ2-2; no firm D call. CDR1 and CDR2 (germline): ENHRY, SYGVKD. V was clipped by 0 bases and J by 8 bases, with 10 bases between them. The CDR3 contains 14 residues. The DNA of the CDR3 is TGTGCCATCAGTGAGTCGACCGGAAAGGGGGAGCTGTTTTTT. The encoded protein is CAISESTGKGELFF.

The gene calls are TRBV2 and TRBJ2-3; the D call may be TRBD1 or TRBD2 (6 bases each). This CDR3 has 16 amino acids. Trimming took 4 bases from V and 1 from J, leaving 15 bases between them. The germline V gene encodes CDR1 SNHLY and CDR2 FYNNEI. DNA for the CDR3: TGTGCCAGCAGTGGCCCGGAGGGGGTTGGCACAGATACGCAGTATTTT. Its translation is CASSGPEGVGTDTQYF.

The gene calls are TRBV4-2 and TRBJ1-6, with 8 bases that match TRBD1. V lost 2 bases to trimming and J lost 7 bases; unmatched junction nucleotides: 7. Germline V gene sequence: CDR1 LGHNA, CDR2 YNFKEQ. This CDR3 spans 16 amino acids. CDR3 bases: TGTGCCAGCAGCCAACGGACAGGGATTAGGAATTCACCCCTCCACTTT. Its protein is CASSQRTGIRNSPLHF.

The chain joins TRBV19 to TRBJ2-7, with D perhaps matching TRBD1 (6 bases). V was cut by 5 bases and J by 3 bases, with 8 bases left in between. CDR3 length: 12 residues. CDR1 is LNHDA, CDR2 SQIVND, per germline (reference sequence). The CDR3 DNA reads as TGTGCCAGTAGTGCGGACAGCTACGAGCAGTACTTC. Translated: CASSADSYEQYF.

By frequency in the sample, this clone is medium-sized (0.01 to 0.1%). The J gene is TRBJ1-5, the V gene TRBV25-1; D is uncertain. Germline-derived CDR1 and CDR2 are MGHDK and SYGVNS. Trimming left V 3 bases short and J 10 bases short, with 16 bases between. The CDR3 length is 14 residues. The DNA of the CDR3 is TGTGCCAGCAGTGAGACACGTGAAGTCAGCCCCCAGCATTTT. This encodes CASSETREVSPQHF.

This chain uses TRBV13 with TRBJ1-2; D might be TRBD1 (6 bases). The germline V and J ends were trimmed by 0 bases and 8 bases, with 16 bases remaining between them. This CDR3 is built from 15 residues. Germline CDR1 is PRHDT and CDR2 is FYEKMQ (reference sequence). CDR3 DNA sequence: TGTGCCAGCAGCTTAGGTACTACAGGGATACGGGGCTACACCTTC. Residues: CASSLGTTGIRGYTF.

This chain links TRBV5-4 with TRBJ2-7; D assignment may be TRBD1 or TRBD2 (5 bases each). The germline V and J ends were trimmed by 1 base and 5 bases, with 16 bases remaining between them. CDR1 SGHNT and CDR2 YYREEE come from the germline V gene (reference sequence). The CDR3 extends over 15 amino acids. CDR3 nucleotide sequence: TGTGCCAGCAGCTTGTCCGGGGCAACAATCGACGAGCAGTACTTC. Translating gives CASSLSGATIDEQYF.

The CDR3 loop is CASSQEVSSGGPNEQFF. CDR3 nucleotide sequence: TGCGCCAGCAGCCAAGAGGTATCGAGCGGGGGACCCAATGAGCAGTTCTTC. The V gene is TRBV4-1, the J gene TRBJ2-1; the match to TRBD2 covers 8 bases. There are 17 residues in the CDR3. The junction had 10 bases not matched to a gene; V was cut back by 0 bases and J by 6 bases. Germline V gene data show CDR1 as MGHRA and CDR2 as YSYEKL.

This chain uses TRBV27 with TRBJ1-4; D remains ambiguous. V lost 3 bases to trimming and J lost 7 bases, with 3 bases between them. Germline-derived CDR1 and CDR2 are MNHEY and SMNVEV (reference sequence). This CDR3 spans 11 amino acids. The DNA for the CDR3 is TGTGCCAGCAGTTTCGGTGAAAAACTGTTTTTT. Its protein product is CASSFGEKLFF.

CDR3 coding DNA: TGTGCCAGCAGTGACTCCGAGGGGGTGTATGGCTACACCTTC. This gives the protein CASSDSEGVYGYTF. The J gene is TRBJ1-2, the V gene TRBV6-4; possible D gene TRBD1, 6 bases. The length of the CDR3 is 14 residues. Germline V gene data show CDR1 as MRHNA and CDR2 as SNTAGT. The V and J ends lost 0 bases and 5 bases respectively, with 10 bases between them.

This chain uses TRBV10-1 with TRBJ1-4; 11 bases agree with TRBD1. CDR1 is WNHNN, CDR2 SYGVQD, per germline (reference sequence). After removal of 2 bases from V and 5 bases from J, the junction contained 7 bases not matched to a gene. The CDR3 is 17 amino acids. The CDR3 nucleotides read TGCGCCAGCAGTGAGCTTGGACAGGGGGCCTTAAATGAAAAACTGTTTTTT. Protein sequence: CASSELGQGALNEKLFF.

V gene TRBV7-9 combines with J gene TRBJ2-1, with a weak D call TRBD2 (6 bases). This CDR3 region has 16 residues. Trimming removed 5 bases from V and 0 bases from J, with 14 bases in between. From germline, CDR1 is SEHNR and CDR2 FQNEAQ (reference sequence). CDR3 DNA sequence: TGTGCCAGCAGCGTTGCTAGCGAGACCTCCTACAATGAGCAGTTCTTC. Protein product: CASSVASETSYNEQFF.

The gene calls are TRBV5-4 and TRBJ1-2, with 7 bases lining up with TRBD1. CDR1 SGHNT and CDR2 YYREEE come from the germline V gene (reference sequence). This CDR3 has 14 residues. V lost 4 bases to trimming and J lost 0 bases; unmatched junction nucleotides: 3. The CDR3 DNA follows: TGTGCCAGCAGCACCGACAGGGCTAACTATGGCTACACCTTC. As protein: CASSTDRANYGYTF.

The rearrangement joins TRBV5-4 to TRBJ2-7, with D perhaps matching TRBD1 (6 bases). CDR1 and CDR2 from the germline V gene are SGHNT and YYREEE (reference sequence). Trimming cost V 4 bases and J 2 bases, with 19 bases left between them. The CDR3 runs to 16 residues. The CDR3 is CASSNGQRGPPYEQYF. CDR3 nucleotides: TGTGCCAGCAGCAACGGACAGCGTGGGCCCCCCTACGAGCAGTACTTC.

The V gene is TRBV5-6, the J gene TRBJ2-7, with a possible D match to TRBD1 (6 bases). CDR3 length equals 13 residues. CDR1 SGHDT and CDR2 YYEEEE come from the germline V gene. V lost 4 bases, J lost 2 bases, and 10 bases lay in between. In DNA form, the CDR3 reads TGTGCCAGCAGCCGGACAGCCACCTACGAGCAGTACTTC. It encodes CASSRTATYEQYF. Full variable domain (outside the CDR3, taken from reference TRBV5-6 and TRBJ2-7): DAGVTQSPTHLIKTRGQQVTLRCSPKSGHDTVSWYQQALGQGPQFIFQYYEEEERQRGNFPDRFSGHQFPNYSSELNVNALLLGDSALYLCASSRTATYEQYFGPGTRLTVT.

CDR3 in amino acids: CASSPSGAGVGYTF. In DNA form, the CDR3 reads TGCGCCAGCAGCCCGTCGGGGGCAGGGGTCGGCTACACCTTC. The V gene is TRBV4-3, the J gene TRBJ1-2; possibly TRBD1 for D (6 bases). The length of the CDR3 is 14 residues. The ends were cut back, 4 bases at V and 8 bases at J, with 17 bases in the middle. Germline lookup yields CDR1 LGHNA and CDR2 YSLEER.

The chain joins TRBV5-1 to TRBJ2-2; 9 bases map to TRBD1. Germline V lookup: CDR1 SGHRS, CDR2 YFSETQ. The CDR3 extends over 16 amino acids. Losses at the gene ends were 4 bases for V and 3 bases for J; bases not matched to a gene: 7. In DNA form, the CDR3 reads TGCGCCAGCAGCCCCTCGGACAGGGGTTACACCGGGGAGCTGTTTTTT. It translates to CASSPSDRGYTGELFF.

The chain recombines TRBV6-4 with TRBJ2-2, with D unresolved. Germline CDR1 MRHNA, CDR2 SNTAGT. The ends were cut back, 6 bases at V and 7 bases at J, with 6 bases in the middle. This CDR3 has 11 amino acids. CDR3 sequence (DNA): TGTGCCAGCAGATTAGGCGGGGAGCTGTTTTTT. Translating gives CASRLGGELFF.

J is TRBJ1-2 and V is TRBV24-1; D perhaps matches TRBD1 (5 bases). This CDR3 spans 14 amino acids. V was pared by 10 bases and J by 2 bases, with 16 bases between. Germline-derived CDR1 and CDR2 are KGHDR and SFDVKD. In DNA form, the CDR3 reads TGTGCCACTTCCCCGGGACTGGAGAACTATGGCTACACCTTC. As protein: CATSPGLENYGYTF.

The chain employs TRBV30 and TRBJ1-3, with D uncertain. Trimming pared 5 bases from V and 0 bases from J, leaving 8 bases between. The CDR3 covers 13 residues. Germline V gene sequence: CDR1 GTSNPN, CDR2 SVGIG (reference sequence). CDR3: CAWAGDSGNTIYF. The CDR3 bases are TGTGCCTGGGCGGGCGACTCTGGAAACACCATATATTTT. The full variable domain, rest sourced from reference TRBV30 and TRBJ1-3, is SQTIHQWPATLVQPVGSPLSLECTVEGTSNPNLYWYRQAAGRGLQLLFYSVGIGQISSEVPQNLSASRPQDRQFILSSKKLLLSDSGFYLCAWAGDSGNTIYFGEGSWLTVV.

Of note for this clone: This sample also contains other DNA sequences that code for the same CDR3. V is TRBV13 and J is TRBJ1-2; D gene uncertain. This CDR3 is built from 14 residues. Trimming pared 0 bases from V and 1 base from J, leaving 6 bases between. CDR1 and CDR2 from the germline V gene are PRHDT and FYEKMQ (reference sequence). The chain's CDR3 is CASSLGTGNYGYTF. The CDR3 DNA reads TGTGCCAGCAGCTTAGGGACGGGTAACTATGGCTACACCTTC.